Each of the 21 T cell receptor beta chains below was sequenced from the same sample in a study of CD8 T cells in Susac syndrome (dated by TCRdb to about 2019). Receptor amplification or capture employed the immunoSEQ multiplex PCR assay. RNA was extracted using the RNeasy kit, and roughly 0.5 to 1 ug of the RNA was reverse transcribed with random hexamers. Clones were called with MiXCR by TCRdb after fastp trimmed the public reads at Q25, and only in-frame beta chains were retained. Rows are unified per CDR3 protein, each entry keeping the most common DNA and genes. For this sample the table gives roughly 89,000 distinct CDR3 sequences, of which about 96% were detected only once. The ten largest clones represent 0.55% to 0.8% of the sample. Sequenced material: CD8+ T cells from PBMCs. These receptors were obtained from a human donor with Susac syndrome.

The chain uses TRBV15 and TRBJ1-1, with a weak D call TRBD1 (5 bases). Germline lookup yields CDR1 LNHNV and CDR2 YYDKDF (reference sequence). V shed 6 bases and J shed 0 bases, with 8 bases lying between them. The CDR3 has 13 amino acids. The chain's CDR3 is CATSRDLNTEAFF. The CDR3 DNA sequence: TGTGCCACCAGTCGGGACTTGAACACTGAAGCTTTCTTT.

The gene calls are TRBV15 and TRBJ2-2; D call uncertain. V was pared by 3 bases and J by 2 bases, with 13 bases between. The CDR3 covers 16 residues. From germline, CDR1 is LNHNV and CDR2 YYDKDF (reference sequence). The CDR3, as DNA: TGTGCCACCAGCAGGCTTTCGATCAGTAACACCGGGGAGCTGTTTTTT. This translates into CATSRLSISNTGELFF.

The rearrangement links TRBV30 to TRBJ1-3; 8 bases map to TRBD1. The germline V gene has CDR1 GTSNPN and CDR2 SVGIG (reference sequence). V shed 5 bases and J 3 bases; nucleotides not matched to a gene: 0. This CDR3 spans 12 amino acids. In DNA, the CDR3 is TGTGCCTGGGGGACAGGTGGAAACACCATATATTTT. This encodes CAWGTGGNTIYF.

The CDR3 loop is CSVEASQINSTDTQYF. The CDR3 nucleotides read TGCAGCGTTGAAGCCAGTCAGATAAATAGCACAGATACGCAGTATTTT. The chain employs TRBV29-1 and TRBJ2-3, with D unresolved. V was trimmed by 1 base and J by 0 bases, leaving 14 bases between them. CDR1 and CDR2 (germline): SQVTM, ANQGSEA. The CDR3 covers 16 residues.

The chain joins TRBV4-3 to TRBJ1-1; the D is unclear. V lost 0 bases and J 2 bases, leaving 13 bases between the germline ends. Germline-derived CDR1 and CDR2 are LGHNA and YSLEER. The CDR3 totals 16 residues. CDR3: CASSQDVGYDNTEAFF. Here the CDR3 DNA reads TGCGCCAGCAGCCAAGATGTTGGGTATGATAACACTGAAGCTTTCTTT.

The chain links TRBV30 to TRBJ1-5, with D maybe TRBD1 (5 bases). Germline V gene lookup returns CDR1 GTSNPN and CDR2 SVGIG (reference sequence). CDR3 length: 14 residues. V was shortened by 1 base and J by 4 bases, with 11 bases between the two germline ends. The CDR3 DNA follows: TGTGCCTGGAGTGGGGGGACCTTTAATCAGCCCCAGCATTTT. This gives the protein CAWSGGTFNQPQHF.

The chain combines TRBV7-9 with TRBJ2-5, with D possibly matching TRBD1 (6 bases). Germline V gene data show CDR1 as SEHNR and CDR2 as FQNEAQ (reference sequence). CDR3 length equals 15 residues. V was cut by 11 bases and J by 5 bases, with 24 bases left in between. The CDR3 loop reads CASQGLLTSGETQYF. The CDR3, as DNA: TGTGCCTCCCAGGGGCTACTAACCTCCGGGGAGACCCAGTACTTC.

The rearrangement joins TRBV19 to TRBJ1-1; D uncertain. The V gene's germline CDR1 is LNHDA and CDR2 SQIVND (reference sequence). The CDR3 contains 13 residues. The ends were cut back, 9 bases at V and 1 base at J, with 12 bases in the middle. CDR3 amino acids: CARFEAENTEAFF. The DNA for the CDR3 is TGTGCCAGGTTCGAGGCGGAGAACACTGAAGCTTTCTTT.

This chain uses TRBV7-2 with TRBJ1-2, with D unresolved. With 1 base removed from V and 3 bases from J, the gap between germline ends came to 6 bases. The CDR3 loop spans 13 amino acids. CDR1 and CDR2 from the germline V gene are SGHTA and FQGNSA. Here the CDR3 reads CASSLEQHYGYTF. For the CDR3, the DNA is TGTGCCAGCAGCTTAGAACAGCACTATGGCTACACCTTC. Drawing the rest from reference TRBV7-2 and TRBJ1-2, the complete variable domain is GAGVSQSPSNKVTEKGKDVELRCDPISGHTALYWYRQSLGQGLEFLIYFQGNSAPDKSGLPSDRFSAERTGGSVSTLTIQRTQQEDSAVYLCASSLEQHYGYTFGSGTRLTVV.

V gene TRBV12-3 or TRBV12-4 combines with J gene TRBJ1-5; D remains ambiguous. V was shortened by 6 bases and J by 3 bases, with 12 bases between the two germline ends. The CDR3 runs 14 residues. The CDR3 nucleotides are TGTGCCAGCAGCCGAGACACCCACAATCAGCCCCAGCATTTT. Amino acid sequence: CASSRDTHNQPQHF.

J is TRBJ2-1 and V is TRBV20-1; 8 bases are shared with TRBD1. The CDR3 covers 14 residues. V shed 6 bases, J shed 6 bases, and the junction held 10 bases outside the gene matches. The germline CDR1 and CDR2 sequences are DFQATT and SNEGSKA (reference sequence). As DNA, the CDR3 is TGCAGTGCAGAGGGACAGGCAATGGCCAATGAGCAGTTCTTC. Encoded protein: CSAEGQAMANEQFF.

The chain couples TRBV6-2 or TRBV6-3 to TRBJ2-4, with D perhaps TRBD1 or TRBD2 (5 bases each). The germline V gene has CDR1 MNHEY and CDR2 SVGEGT. V lost 4 bases and J lost 9, with 7 bases in between. This CDR3 spans 11 amino acids. This CDR3 reads CASSFGTIQYF. The DNA for the CDR3 is TGTGCCAGCAGTTTCGGGACCATTCAGTACTTC.

The chain employs TRBV4-3 and TRBJ1-6, with 7 bases lining up with TRBD1. Per germline, CDR1 LGHNA and CDR2 YSLEER. The CDR3 consists of 16 residues. The junction had 9 bases not matched to a gene; V was cut back by 0 bases and J by 10 bases. CDR3 nucleotides: TGCGCCAGCAGCCAAGAAAACACAGGGGTCGGATCACCCCTCCACTTT. Translation gives CASSQENTGVGSPLHF.

V gene TRBV9 combines with J gene TRBJ2-7, with D tentatively TRBD1 or TRBD2 (5 bases each). The length of the CDR3 is 14 residues. The V and J ends lost 0 bases and 3 bases respectively, with 10 bases between them. The germline gives CDR1 SGDLS, CDR2 YYNGEE. CDR3 DNA sequence: TGTGCCAGCAGCGTAGGGGGGACCAACTACGAGCAGTACTTC. This encodes CASSVGGTNYEQYF.

The gene calls are TRBV3-1 and TRBJ2-1, with TRBD2 identical over 7 bases. V lost 0 bases to trimming and J lost 5 bases; unmatched junction nucleotides: 7. This CDR3 has 16 amino acids. Germline CDR1 reads LGHDT; CDR2 reads YNNKEL (reference sequence). CDR3 DNA sequence: TGTGCCAGCAGCCAAGATTCGCGGGGGTACCACAATGAGCAGTTCTTC. It encodes CASSQDSRGYHNEQFF.

The chain combines TRBV13 with TRBJ2-5; 10 nucleotides match TRBD1. The V gene end was trimmed by 0 bases and the J gene end by 0 bases; junction bases not matched to a gene: 4. CDR3 length: 17 residues. Germline V lookup: CDR1 PRHDT, CDR2 FYEKMQ (reference sequence). This CDR3 reads CASSLGMGQGNQETQYF. The CDR3 DNA is TGTGCCAGCAGCTTAGGGATGGGACAGGGGAACCAAGAGACCCAGTACTTC.

This chain connects TRBV20-1 to TRBJ2-3; 11 bases fit TRBD2. Unmatched junction bases numbered 5, after V lost 0 bases and J lost 6 bases. From germline, CDR1 is DFQATT and CDR2 SNEGSKA (reference sequence). CDR3 length: 15 residues. The CDR3 DNA follows: TGCAGTGCTAGAGATAGCACTAGCGGGGGTGATACGCAGTATTTT. It yields the protein CSARDSTSGGDTQYF.

The genes are TRBV15 and TRBJ2-3, with D unresolved. The CDR3 loop spans 14 amino acids. The V and J ends lost 1 base and 2 bases respectively, with 7 bases between them. In germline, CDR1 is LNHNV, CDR2 YYDKDF (reference sequence). The DNA for the CDR3 is TGTGCCACCAGCAGAGGGGCTTTCACAGATACGCAGTATTTT. Its translation: CATSRGAFTDTQYF.

This clonotype was detected only a few times. The chain couples TRBV7-2 to TRBJ2-1; TRBD2 agrees at 7 bases. Trimming at V came to 3 bases and at J to 6 bases, leaving 5 bases not matched to a gene. CDR3 length: 14 amino acids. Germline V gives CDR1 SGHTA, CDR2 FQGNSA. This chain's CDR3 is CASSFGRGVNEQFF. The CDR3 nucleotides read TGTGCCAGCAGCTTCGGCCGGGGGGTCAATGAGCAGTTCTTC.

This sequence joins TRBV9 and TRBJ2-5; D gene unclear. Germline CDR1 reads SGDLS; CDR2 reads YYNGEE. The ends were cut back, 0 bases at V and 2 bases at J, with 11 bases in the middle. This CDR3 is 15 amino acids long. The CDR3 coding sequence is TGTGCCAGCAGCGTAGATCCCACGTATCAAGAGACCCAGTACTTC. It yields the protein CASSVDPTYQETQYF. Supplemented by reference TRBV9 and TRBJ2-5, the full variable domain reads DSGVTQTPKHLITATGQRVTLRCSPRSGDLSVYWYQQSLDQGLQFLIQYYNGEERAKGNILERFSAQQFPDLHSELNLSSLELGDSALYFCASSVDPTYQETQYFGPGTRLLVL.

The V call is TRBV24-1, the J call TRBJ1-2, with D perhaps TRBD1 (5 bases). Germline loops: CDR1 KGHDR, CDR2 SFDVKD. The V gene lost 4 bases and the J gene lost 4 bases, with 9 bases spanning the gap. The CDR3 has 13 residues. CDR3 DNA sequence: TGTGCCACCAGTGAGGGACGGTTCTATGGCTACACCTTC. It translates to CATSEGRFYGYTF.